These 28 T cell receptor beta chains were all obtained from the same sample, sequenced in a study of post-analysis software for immune sequencing data. Study observations and caveats: Elevated frequency relative to controls characterized 4 or 5 TRBV segments in patients, TRBV5-6, TRBV5-1 and TRBV20-1 among them.

The library was made from cDNA and included unique molecular identifiers. TCRdb fed the PCR reads into MiXCR, producing one record per CDR3 protein. This table has roughly 800,000 distinct CDR3 sequences, less than 35% appearing once. No antigen is known for these receptors. The sequenced material came from blood. These receptors all stem from a girl aged 5-17 years with multiple sclerosis.

The genes are TRBV6-6 and TRBJ2-1; 12 bases match TRBD1. Germline assignment: CDR1 MNHNY and CDR2 SVGAGI (reference sequence). V dropped 4 bases and J dropped 7; count of bases not matched to a gene: 8. The CDR3 is 16 amino acids. The CDR3 DNA reads TGTGCCAGCAGTTTGGGACAGGGGGCGCGGGCGAATGAGCAGTTCTTC. Translation gives CASSLGQGARANEQFF.

This chain uses TRBV5-1 with TRBJ2-1; 7 bases fit TRBD2. The germline V gene encodes CDR1 SGHRS and CDR2 YFSETQ. V gave up 0 bases and J gave up 0 bases; unmatched junction bases: 6. The CDR3 runs 17 residues. This CDR3 reads CASSLAGGGSSYNEQFF. The CDR3 DNA sequence: TGCGCCAGCAGCTTGGCCGGCGGGGGTAGCTCCTACAATGAGCAGTTCTTC.

The CDR3 reads CARARGGGQMNTEAFF. In DNA, the CDR3 is TGTGCCAGGGCAAGGGGAGGGGGACAGATGAACACTGAAGCTTTCTTT. J is TRBJ1-1 and V is TRBV7-9; TRBD1 matches at 7 bases. The CDR3 spans 16 residues. Germline V CDR1 and CDR2: SEHNR, FQNEAQ (reference sequence). With V trimmed by 9 bases and J by 0 bases, 13 bases remained unmatched.

The chain is built from TRBV5-5 and TRBJ1-4, with D maybe TRBD1 (5 bases). Germline-derived CDR1 and CDR2 are SGHKS and YYEKEE (reference sequence). Trimming stripped 4 bases from V and 3 bases from J, with 13 bases between. The length of the CDR3 is 15 residues. The CDR3 nucleotides read TGTGCCAGCAGCGAATACTGGGGGGCTAATGAAAAACTGTTTTTT. Protein: CASSEYWGANEKLFF.

This clonotype was detected only a few times. The V and J genes are TRBV7-9 and TRBJ2-1; TRBD2 agrees at 9 bases. CDR3 size: 14 residues. V shed 10 bases, J shed 8 bases, and the junction held 12 bases outside the gene matches. Germline V lookup: CDR1 SEHNR, CDR2 FQNEAQ (reference sequence). CDR3 residues: CATQVLAGGHEQFF. The CDR3 DNA reads TGTGCCACCCAGGTACTAGCGGGTGGACATGAGCAGTTCTTC.

The rearrangement joins TRBV6-2 or TRBV6-3 to TRBJ1-5; D remains ambiguous. Germline-derived CDR1 and CDR2 are MNHEY and SVGEGT. There are 14 residues in the CDR3. Trimming left V 4 bases short and J 7 bases short, with 14 bases between. CDR3 coding DNA: TGTGCCAGCAGTTCGTTGCGAATCGGGCAGCCCCAGCATTTT. It yields the protein CASSSLRIGQPQHF.

This clonotype occurred a few times. The CDR3: CASSQRGGAGTEAFF. The CDR3 coding sequence is TGTGCCAGCAGCCAACGCGGGGGGGCTGGTACTGAAGCTTTCTTT. V is TRBV7-9 and J is TRBJ1-1; a weak D match, TRBD1 (6 bases). This CDR3 comprises 15 residues. V gave up 5 bases and J gave up 5 bases, with 18 bases separating them. The germline CDR1 and CDR2 sequences are SEHNR and FQNEAQ (reference sequence).

This clonotype was counted only a few times. The V and J genes are TRBV20-1 and TRBJ2-4; TRBD2 might be the D (5 bases). Germline values: CDR1 DFQATT, CDR2 SNEGSKA (reference sequence). The V and J ends lost 3 bases and 0 bases respectively, with 12 bases between them. This CDR3 spans 15 amino acids. The CDR3 loop is CSARDFRLAKNIQYF. In DNA form, the CDR3 reads TGCAGTGCTAGGGACTTTCGCCTAGCCAAAAACATTCAGTACTTC.

The CDR3 spells CSARDPRGTEAFF. The CDR3 DNA sequence: TGCAGTGCTAGAGATCCCAGGGGAACTGAAGCTTTCTTT. The rearrangement links TRBV20-1 to TRBJ1-1; D possibly corresponds to TRBD1 (6 bases). The CDR3 contains 13 residues. CDR1 DFQATT and CDR2 SNEGSKA come from the germline V gene (reference sequence). The V end lost 0 bases, the J end lost 5 bases, and 10 bases lay between the germline ends.

The J gene is TRBJ2-1, the V gene TRBV7-2; 8 bases are a match to TRBD2. The CDR3 spans 16 residues. V gave up 5 bases and J gave up 9 bases; unmatched junction bases: 15. Germline V lookup: CDR1 SGHTA, CDR2 FQGNSA. CDR3 loop: CASSVGLVNIGGEQFF. CDR3 DNA: TGTGCCAGCAGCGTGGGACTAGTAAATATAGGTGGTGAGCAGTTCTTC.

CDR3 nucleotide sequence: TGTGCCAGCAGTGAAAACCCGGGCCAGCCCCAGCATTTT. It specifies CASSENPGQPQHF. The chain recombines TRBV25-1 with TRBJ1-5, with no clear D. The germline gives CDR1 MGHDK, CDR2 SYGVNS. Between the trimmed V and J ends, which lost 2 bases and 7 bases, there was a span of 9 bases. CDR3 length equals 13 residues.

This chain connects TRBV10-1 to TRBJ2-2; D may be TRBD1 (5 bases). The CDR3 extends over 15 amino acids. In germline, CDR1 is WNHNN, CDR2 SYGVQD (reference sequence). With 0 bases removed from V and 0 bases from J, the gap between germline ends came to 5 bases. The CDR3 protein is CASSESGANTGELFF. The CDR3 DNA reads TGCGCCAGCAGTGAGTCAGGGGCGAACACCGGGGAGCTGTTTTTT.

The chain is built from TRBV7-2 and TRBJ1-1, with D possibly being TRBD1 (6 bases). The V end was cut by 1 base, the J end by 4 bases, with 16 bases between. CDR1 is SGHTA, CDR2 FQGNSA, per germline. The CDR3 runs to 16 residues. In nucleotides, the CDR3 is TGTGCCAGCAGCTTAGTCGGGGGGGCAGCGGGCACTGAAGCTTTCTTT. Its translation: CASSLVGGAAGTEAFF.

This clonotype was counted between two and nine times. J is TRBJ2-2 and V is TRBV6-5; D possibly corresponds to TRBD1 (5 bases). Between the trimmed V and J ends, which lost 0 bases and 3 bases, there was a span of 8 bases. The CDR3 sequence is 15 residues long. Germline V CDR1 and CDR2: MNHEY, SVGAGI. As DNA, the CDR3 is TGTGCCAGCAGTTACTCTCCAGGGTACACCGGGGAGCTGTTTTTT. It is translated as CASSYSPGYTGELFF.

The chain is built from TRBV20-1 and TRBJ2-5; D remains unclear. The length of the CDR3 is 12 residues. Germline V gene lookup returns CDR1 DFQATT and CDR2 SNEGSKA (reference sequence). V lost 0 bases and J 5 bases, leaving 7 bases between the germline ends. This CDR3 reads CSARDYAETQYF. In DNA, the CDR3 is TGCAGTGCTAGAGATTATGCGGAGACCCAGTACTTC.

The genes are TRBV28 and TRBJ2-5, with a possible D match to TRBD1 (7 bases). Deletions cut 4 bases from V and 10 bases from J, with 19 bases between. The germline V gene has CDR1 MDHEN and CDR2 SYDVKM. CDR3 length: 14 amino acids. The CDR3: CASSSPGGIGGQYF. DNA for the CDR3: TGTGCCAGCAGTTCTCCAGGGGGGATCGGGGGCCAGTACTTC.

This chain joins TRBV6-1 and TRBJ1-4, with TRBD1 as a possible D gene (5 bases). The CDR3 runs 15 residues. Germline V gene lookup returns CDR1 MNHNS and CDR2 SASEGT. V dropped 6 bases and J dropped 0 bases, with 11 bases sitting between them. The CDR3 nucleotides are TGTGCCAGCAGGGACACCGGCTCAACTAATGAAAAACTGTTTTTT. This encodes CASRDTGSTNEKLFF.

In this sample, this clonotype turned up once. The genes are TRBV7-8 and TRBJ2-7; tentative D call: TRBD2 (6 bases). The CDR3 runs to 18 residues. Germline CDR1 reads SGHVS; CDR2 reads FQNEAQ. V dropped 9 bases and J dropped 1 base, with 28 bases sitting between them. CDR3 amino acids: CASSLGVGVDSGSYEQYF. The CDR3 DNA follows: TGTGCCAGTTCATTGGGGGTTGGGGTTGATAGCGGATCCTACGAGCAGTACTTC.

This clonotype was recorded only once. This clone may be a read error of a much larger clone one base away. This chain joins TRBV10-3 and TRBJ1-5; D is uncertain. The CDR3 extends over 13 amino acids. V was cut by 4 bases and J by 0 bases, with 4 bases left in between. CDR1 and CDR2 from the germline V gene are ENHRY and SYGVKD. The CDR3 sequence: CAISVDSNQPQHF. The CDR3 nucleotides read TGTGCCATCAGTGTGGATAGCAATCAGCCCCAGCATTTT.

The chain has TRBV12-3 or TRBV12-4 and TRBJ1-6; D not resolved. V lost 8 bases and J lost 0, with 11 bases in between. The CDR3 is made up of 15 amino acids. The CDR3 nucleotides are TGTGCCAGCGGAAGGTCGAGCTCCTATAATTCACCCCTCCACTTT. Translating it yields CASGRSSSYNSPLHF.

As for this clonotype: A read error may produce the germline difference seen at one junction end. J is TRBJ1-5 and V is TRBV18, with a tentative D call TRBD1 (6 bases). CDR1 is KGHSH and CDR2 is LQKENI in the germline V gene. CDR3 length equals 15 residues. This CDR3 reads CVSSPIQGNSSPQHF. The CDR3 DNA is TGTGTCAGCTCACCGATACAGGGTAATAGCTCTCCCCAGCATTTT.

This rearrangement joins TRBV6-5 to TRBJ2-1; TRBD2 might be the D (7 bases). Trimming removed 0 bases from V and 0 bases from J, with 12 bases in between. The CDR3 length is 17 residues. The germline V gene has CDR1 MNHEY and CDR2 SVGAGI. CDR3 protein: CASSYSAGAFSYNEQFF. The CDR3 DNA is TGTGCCAGCAGTTACTCGGCGGGGGCGTTCTCCTACAATGAGCAGTTCTTC.

This clonotype was counted many times. This chain connects TRBV7-2 to TRBJ2-3; D gene ambiguous. CDR3 length: 12 amino acids. CDR1 and CDR2 from the germline V gene are SGHTA and FQGNSA. Trimming pared 4 bases from V and 7 bases from J, leaving 9 bases between. The CDR3 region has the DNA TGTGCCAGCAGCTCACCGGCCAATACGCAGTATTTT. Translated, it gives CASSSPANTQYF.

J is TRBJ2-2 and V is TRBV5-1; 8 nucleotides line up with TRBD1. Germline loops: CDR1 SGHRS, CDR2 YFSETQ. This CDR3 is built from 15 residues. V was pared by 7 bases and J by 4 bases, with 9 bases of the junction left unmatched. For the CDR3, the DNA is TGCGCCAGCCCCCGGACAGGGACCCTCACCGGGGAGCTGTTTTTT. Translated: CASPRTGTLTGELFF. Full variable domain (missing parts from reference TRBV5-1 and TRBJ2-2): KAGVTQTPRYLIKTRGQQVTLSCSPISGHRSVSWYQQTPGQGLQFLFEYFSETQRNKGNFPGRFSGRQFSNSRSEMNVSTLELGDSALYLCASPRTGTLTGELFFGEGSRLTVL.

The count of this clonotype is one. The conserved phenylalanine or tryptophan is not found at the CDR3 terminus, so this likely reflects a read error. The genes are TRBV7-2 and TRBJ2-4; tentative D call: TRBD1 (6 bases). CDR1 is SGHTA and CDR2 is FQGNSA in the germline V gene. V gave up 3 bases and J gave up 8 bases, with 17 bases separating them. This CDR3 has 15 residues. CDR3 in amino acids: CASSLDGTRTDIQYV. The CDR3 DNA is TGTGCCAGCAGCTTGGACGGGACGCGGACAGACATTCAGTACGTC.

A few counts support this clonotype. The chain joins TRBV29-1 to TRBJ1-2; 7 bases align to TRBD1. Germline V gene sequence: CDR1 SQVTM, CDR2 ANQGSEA. J gave up 6 bases and V 6 bases, and 4 bases lay outside the gene matches. The CDR3 sequence is 11 residues long. CDR3 sequence (DNA): TGCAGCGTACGACAGGGACATGGCTACACCTTC. As protein: CSVRQGHGYTF.

This clonotype was observed a handful of times. The V and J genes are TRBV2 and TRBJ2-1, with 9 bases matching TRBD1. This CDR3 comprises 16 residues. Trimming cost V 7 bases and J 3 bases; bases outside gene matches: 10. CDR1 is SNHLY and CDR2 is FYNNEI in the germline V gene. The CDR3: CASIIPGDRDYNEQFF. The CDR3 nucleotides are TGTGCCAGCATTATACCCGGGGACAGGGACTACAATGAGCAGTTCTTC.

V and J are TRBV20-1 and TRBJ2-7; 8 positions agree with TRBD2. V was pared by 1 base and J by 2 bases, with 4 bases of the junction left unmatched. The germline V gene has CDR1 DFQATT and CDR2 SNEGSKA (reference sequence). This CDR3 has 14 amino acids. CDR3 residues: CSARALAGAYEQYV. CDR3 nucleotides: TGCAGTGCTAGAGCCCTAGCGGGTGCCTACGAGCAGTACGTC.